This TCR beta chain was sequenced in a study of blood T cell repertoires in COVID-19. About the study: In each case, the material was cDNA or gDNA derived from T cells, B-cell-depleted T cells, or PBMCs.

CDR3 length: 15 residues. Germline V gene lookup returns CDR1 MNHEY and CDR2 SVGAGI. The V end lost 6 bases, the J end lost 0 bases, and 15 bases lay between the germline ends. Some clones are missing from TCRdb's copy, which holds only in-frame ones; the method was immunoSEQ multiplex PCR. The sample lists hundreds of thousands of clones, roughly 85% occurring once. The receptor was isolated from an elderly woman with acute or convalescent COVID-19. V and J are TRBV6-5 and TRBJ2-7; tentative D call: TRBD2 (6 bases). Sample: peripheral blood. CDR3 residues: CASRPGASASYEQYF. CDR3 bases: TGTGCCAGCAGACCCGGGGCTAGCGCCTCCTACGAGCAGTACTTC.